Listed below are T cell receptor beta chains from one sample, sequenced in a study of blood T cell repertoires in COVID-19. The data were produced by immunoSEQ multiplex PCR, yet TCRdb's version contains in-frame clones alone and is incomplete. The sample yields about 140,000 clones, roughly four fifths seen once. Sequenced material: peripheral blood. These receptors came from an elderly woman with acute or convalescent COVID-19. The CDR3 runs from the conserved cysteine through the conserved F or W. A D gene is named only where the DNA matches it firmly. Part of the rows lack a size; the others show once, few, many or a class for expanded clones.

clone_size: .
d_call: TRBD1
j_call: TRBJ1-3
v_call: TRBV9
cdr3_aa: CASSPGDREGNTIYF
cdr3_nt: TGTGCCAGCAGCCCCGGGGACAGAGAAGGAAACACCATATATTTT

clone_size: .
d_call: .
j_call: TRBJ1-1
v_call: TRBV3-1/TRBV3-2
cdr3_aa: CASSQENRNTEAFF
cdr3_nt: TGTGCCAGCAGCCAAGAGAACAGGAACACTGAAGCTTTCTTT

clone_size: .
d_call: .
j_call: TRBJ1-1
v_call: TRBV27
cdr3_aa: CASSQGGYTEAFF
cdr3_nt: TGTGCCAGCAGTCAAGGCGGGTACACTGAAGCTTTCTTT

clone_size: .
d_call: TRBD1
j_call: TRBJ1-2
v_call: TRBV25-1
cdr3_aa: CASRLTGTDPFGYTF
cdr3_nt: TGTGCCAGCAGATTAACAGGGACAGACCCGTTTGGCTACACCTTC

clone_size: .
d_call: .
j_call: TRBJ1-2
v_call: TRBV6-5
cdr3_aa: CASDERGYGYTF
cdr3_nt: TGTGCCAGCGACGAGAGAGGGTATGGCTACACCTTC

clone_size: .
d_call: .
j_call: TRBJ1-5
v_call: TRBV15
cdr3_aa: CATSRDLGRNQPQHF
cdr3_nt: TGTGCCACCAGCAGAGATTTGGGCAGAAATCAGCCCCAGCATTTT

clone_size: once
d_call: TRBD1
j_call: TRBJ2-5
v_call: TRBV19
cdr3_aa: CASSLRTGDYQYF
cdr3_nt: TGTGCCAGTAGCCTAAGGACAGGCGACTACCAGTACTTC

clone_size: .
d_call: .
j_call: TRBJ2-7
v_call: TRBV4-1
cdr3_aa: CASSPRDNSYEQYF
cdr3_nt: TGCGCCAGCAGCCCCCGGGACAACTCCTACGAGCAGTACTTC

clone_size: .
d_call: TRBD2
j_call: TRBJ2-3
v_call: TRBV7-9
cdr3_aa: CASSQSSGVKDTQYF
cdr3_nt: TGTGCCAGCAGCCAATCTAGCGGGGTGAAAGATACGCAGTATTTT

clone_size: .
d_call: .
j_call: TRBJ1-1
v_call: TRBV30
cdr3_aa: CAWSAGGTEAFF
cdr3_nt: TGTGCCTGGAGTGCGGGGGGCACTGAAGCTTTCTTT

clone_size: .
d_call: TRBD2
j_call: TRBJ2-3
v_call: TRBV10-3
cdr3_aa: CAIRTPSGRDTDTQYF
cdr3_nt: TGTGCCATCAGGACCCCAAGCGGGAGGGACACAGATACGCAGTATTTT

clone_size: once
d_call: .
j_call: TRBJ1-1
v_call: TRBV20-1
cdr3_aa: CSATPFKAFF
cdr3_nt: TGCAGTGCTACTCCGTTTAAAGCTTTCTTT

clone_size: .
d_call: .
j_call: TRBJ1-1
v_call: TRBV2
cdr3_aa: CASSLAQGGTEAFF
cdr3_nt: TGTGCCAGCAGTTTGGCACAGGGTGGGACTGAAGCTTTCTTT

clone_size: few
d_call: TRBD1
j_call: TRBJ2-7
v_call: TRBV6-5
cdr3_aa: CASSYGDRLYEQYF
cdr3_nt: TGTGCCAGCAGTTACGGGGACAGGTTATACGAGCAGTACTTC

clone_size: .
d_call: TRBD1
j_call: TRBJ1-2
v_call: TRBV10-3
cdr3_aa: CAISGTGGDYGYTF
cdr3_nt: TGTGCCATCAGCGGGACAGGTGGGGACTATGGCTACACCTTC

clone_size: once
d_call: TRBD1
j_call: TRBJ1-4
v_call: TRBV10-2
cdr3_aa: CASRAQGQINEKLFF
cdr3_nt: TGCGCCAGCAGGGCCCAGGGACAGATTAATGAAAAACTGTTTTTT

clone_size: .
d_call: .
j_call: TRBJ1-1
v_call: TRBV14
cdr3_aa: CASRDSNRNTEAFF
cdr3_nt: TGTGCCAGCAGGGATAGTAACAGGAACACTGAAGCTTTCTTT

clone_size: .
d_call: TRBD2
j_call: TRBJ2-2
v_call: TRBV5-1
cdr3_aa: CASSLEAGRSSGTGELFF
cdr3_nt: TGCGCCAGCAGCTTGGAAGCGGGGCGCTCAAGCGGGACCGGGGAGCTGTTTTTT

clone_size: .
d_call: .
j_call: TRBJ1-5
v_call: TRBV27
cdr3_aa: CASSLKVGGGNQPQHF
cdr3_nt: TGTGCCAGCAGTTTAAAGGTGGGGGGTGGCAATCAGCCCCAGCATTTT

clone_size: .
d_call: .
j_call: TRBJ2-5
v_call: TRBV7-2
cdr3_aa: CASSPDWQETQYF
cdr3_nt: TGTGCCAGCAGCCCCGACTGGCAAGAGACCCAGTACTTC

clone_size: .
d_call: .
j_call: TRBJ2-7
v_call: TRBV6-5
cdr3_aa: CASSPSRPSEQYF
cdr3_nt: TGTGCCAGCAGTCCCAGCCGTCCTAGCGAGCAGTACTTC

clone_size: .
d_call: .
j_call: TRBJ2-7
v_call: TRBV11-3
cdr3_aa: CASSAYGEPYEQYF
cdr3_nt: TGTGCCAGCAGCGCCTACGGGGAACCCTACGAGCAGTACTTC

clone_size: .
d_call: .
j_call: TRBJ1-5
v_call: TRBV5-5
cdr3_aa: CASSLVPGPAGNQPQHF
cdr3_nt: TGTGCCAGCAGCTTGGTACCGGGCCCGGCAGGGAATCAGCCCCAGCATTTT

clone_size: .
d_call: TRBD2
j_call: TRBJ2-1
v_call: TRBV15
cdr3_aa: CATSRLAGGPNEQFF
cdr3_nt: TGTGCCACCAGCAGATTAGCGGGAGGGCCTAATGAGCAGTTCTTC

clone_size: .
d_call: .
j_call: TRBJ2-7
v_call: TRBV7-2
cdr3_aa: CASSSRGSSYEQYF
cdr3_nt: TGTGCCAGCAGCTCCCGGGGATCCTCCTACGAGCAGTACTTC

clone_size: .
d_call: TRBD2
j_call: TRBJ2-5
v_call: TRBV2
cdr3_aa: CASSPRGGWVWETQYF
cdr3_nt: TGTGCCAGCTCCCCCCGCGGGGGATGGGTTTGGGAGACCCAGTACTTC